The 16 T cell receptor beta chains presented below share a single source sample, sequenced in a study of blood T cell repertoires in COVID-19. Libraries were prepared by immunoSEQ multiplex PCR; TCRdb keeps only in-frame clonotypes and omits some of them. This table holds a few hundred thousand clones, around 87% found once. Material for sequencing was PBMCs or T cells enriched from blood (not recorded which). All receptors derive from a man aged 18 to 35 who had recovered from COVID-19.

The chain couples TRBV7-2 to TRBJ2-3; TRBD1 agrees at 12 bases. The CDR3 sequence is 16 residues long. Per germline, CDR1 SGHTA and CDR2 FQGNSA. V was pared by 4 bases and J by 5 bases, with 7 bases of the junction left unmatched. This chain's CDR3 is CASSSLGQGAGDTQYF. Here the CDR3 DNA reads TGTGCCAGCAGCTCTCTGGGACAGGGGGCCGGAGATACGCAGTATTTT.

The chain couples TRBV5-1 to TRBJ1-1, with 7 bases matching TRBD1. The CDR3 has 14 amino acids. From germline, CDR1 is SGHRS and CDR2 YFSETQ. Trimming cost V 3 bases and J 10 bases; bases outside gene matches: 12. This chain's CDR3 is CASSYSDRRRGAFF. The CDR3 DNA sequence: TGCGCCAGCAGCTATTCGGACAGGAGGCGTGGAGCTTTCTTT.

This clone occurred once. The CDR3 sequence: CASSQSIAGGYTF. CDR3 coding DNA: TGTGCCAGCAGCCAATCTATAGCGGGGGGCTACACCTTC. The rearrangement links TRBV3-1 (or the pseudogene TRBV3-2) to TRBJ1-2, with no clear D. The germline V and J ends were trimmed by 2 bases and 8 bases, with 12 bases remaining between them. The CDR3 covers 13 residues. The germline V gene encodes CDR1 LGHDT and CDR2 YNNKEL (reference sequence).

The V and J genes are TRBV28 and TRBJ2-1; TRBD2 matches 15 bases. Looked up from germline, CDR1 is MDHEN and CDR2 is SYDVKM. Losses at the gene ends were 3 bases for V and 4 bases for J; bases not matched to a gene: 1. The CDR3 is 16 residues long. The CDR3 spells CASSLGLAGGYNEQFF. The CDR3 DNA is TGTGCCAGCAGTTTGGGACTAGCGGGAGGTTACAATGAGCAGTTCTTC.

The V call is TRBV7-9, the J call TRBJ2-2; TRBD1 aligns across 7 bases. This CDR3 has 11 residues. Germline-derived CDR1 and CDR2 are SEHNR and FQNEAQ (reference sequence). J was trimmed by 12 bases and V by 7 bases; bases with no gene match: 5. The CDR3 DNA reads as TGTGCCAGCAATCCGGGACAGAAGCTGTTTTTT. Translated: CASNPGQKLFF.

The chain joins TRBV19 to TRBJ2-4; D is perhaps TRBD2 (5 bases). This CDR3 is built from 13 residues. Germline V gene lookup returns CDR1 LNHDA and CDR2 SQIVND (reference sequence). V lost 7 bases and J lost 8, with 15 bases in between. CDR3: CASTGIPSYIQYF. CDR3 coding DNA: TGTGCCAGTACTGGGATACCTAGCTACATTCAGTACTTC.

V is TRBV18 and J is TRBJ1-4; 7 bases align to TRBD1. J gave up 8 bases and V 4 bases, and 10 bases lay outside the gene matches. The CDR3 extends over 15 amino acids. Per germline, CDR1 KGHSH and CDR2 LQKENI. CDR3 in amino acids: CASSQQPGQIEKLFF. As DNA, the CDR3 is TGTGCCAGCTCACAACAACCGGGACAGATAGAAAAACTGTTTTTT. Full variable domain (missing parts from reference TRBV18 and TRBJ1-4): NAGVMQNPRHLVRRRGQEARLRCSPMKGHSHVYWYRQLPEEGLKFMVYLQKENIIDESGMPKERFSAEFPKEGPSILRIQQVVRGDSAAYFCASSQQPGQIEKLFFGSGTQLSVL.

The V gene is TRBV5-1, the J gene TRBJ2-1, with D possibly TRBD1 on 5 matching bases. This CDR3 has 15 amino acids. Germline CDR1 is SGHRS and CDR2 is YFSETQ. V dropped 1 base and J dropped 4 bases, with 12 bases sitting between them. The CDR3 sequence is CASSLNRPSYNEQFF. The DNA for the CDR3 is TGCGCCAGCAGCTTGAACAGGCCTTCTTACAATGAGCAGTTCTTC.

V is TRBV28 and J is TRBJ2-2; 11 positions match TRBD2. V was clipped by 4 bases and J by 3 bases; unmatched bases: 4. The CDR3 spans 16 residues. Germline V gene sequence: CDR1 MDHEN, CDR2 SYDVKM. CDR3 sequence (DNA): TGTGCCAGCAGTTATCTAGCGGGAGGATACACCGGGGAGCTGTTTTTT. This codes for CASSYLAGGYTGELFF.

This chain links TRBV19 with TRBJ2-2; D is unclear. The CDR3 sequence is 14 residues long. The V gene lost 10 bases and the J gene lost 0 bases, with 12 bases spanning the gap. Germline V CDR1 and CDR2: LNHDA, SQIVND (reference sequence). CDR3 in DNA: TGTGCCACCCGGTTCAACGCGAACACCGGGGAGCTGTTTTTT. Its translation is CATRFNANTGELFF.

The chain recombines TRBV7-9 with TRBJ1-1; 8 bases are shared with TRBD1. Germline V lookup: CDR1 SEHNR, CDR2 FQNEAQ (reference sequence). The V and J ends lost 6 bases and 1 base, in that order; junction bases with no gene match: 13. The CDR3 loop spans 17 amino acids. The DNA of the CDR3 is TGTGCCAGCAGACCCAGGGGGCGCGTGGCCCGGAACACTGAAGCTTTCTTT. Protein: CASRPRGRVARNTEAFF.

The CDR3 loop reads CASSSQGAGQPQHF. Here the CDR3 DNA reads TGTGCCAGCAGCTCGCAGGGGGCCGGTCAGCCCCAGCATTTT. This chain joins TRBV7-2 and TRBJ1-5; 8 nucleotides match TRBD1. Germline lookup yields CDR1 SGHTA and CDR2 FQGNSA. The CDR3 runs 14 residues. J gave up 6 bases and V 4 bases, and 5 bases lay outside the gene matches.

The chain links TRBV5-1 to TRBJ2-7, with 8 bases that match TRBD2. Germline values: CDR1 SGHRS, CDR2 YFSETQ. V gave up 5 bases and J gave up 4 bases; unmatched junction bases: 8. This CDR3 spans 14 amino acids. The DNA of the CDR3 is TGCGCCAGCAGACCGGGACTAGGGGAGTACGAGCAGTACTTC. Residues: CASRPGLGEYEQYF.

The rearrangement uses TRBV7-6 and TRBJ2-3; D is uncertain. Germline values: CDR1 SGHVS, CDR2 FNYEAQ. The CDR3 is 16 amino acids. Trimming took 2 bases from V and 3 from J, leaving 15 bases between them. The CDR3 sequence is CASSLTMARVTDTQYF. The CDR3 DNA sequence: TGTGCCAGCAGCTTAACAATGGCTCGGGTGACAGATACGCAGTATTTT.

The gene calls are TRBV19 and TRBJ2-7; 9 nucleotides agree with TRBD2. CDR1 LNHDA and CDR2 SQIVND come from the germline V gene (reference sequence). The CDR3 is 15 residues long. The trim removed 4 bases at V and 2 bases at J, leaving 6 bases unmatched. This CDR3 is CASSNSQRGAYEQYF. In nucleotides, the CDR3 is TGTGCCAGTAGTAATAGTCAGCGGGGGGCCTACGAGCAGTACTTC.

J is TRBJ1-6 and V is TRBV7-2; D is perhaps TRBD1 (5 bases). Trimming took 1 base from V and 13 from J, leaving 14 bases between them. The CDR3 runs to 14 residues. CDR1 and CDR2 (germline): SGHTA, FQGNSA. The CDR3 sequence: CASSLVGGGAPLHF. In DNA form, the CDR3 reads TGTGCCAGCAGCTTAGTGGGCGGAGGGGCTCCCCTCCACTTT.